This TCR beta chain was retrieved from a study of spatial heterogeneity in lung cancer. Study-level information: Compared with alpha-chain sequences, beta-chain sequences were consistently detected in greater numbers. TCR transcript abundance in tumor regions was strongly correlated with the T cell module score obtained from matched bulk RNA-seq. TCR and UMI combinations that were unique each appeared, on average, more than ten times in raw reads.

Specified time point: sample taken at primary tumor resection. The authors sequenced whole RNA from tumor, nontumor lung or frozen PBMC without sorting. MiXCR, run by TCRdb on the 5' RACE reads, gives a single entry per CDR3 protein. Among several thousand distinct CDR3 sequences, about 16% were seen once, and the ten largest hold 20% to 25%. V lost 4 bases and J 6 bases, leaving 18 bases between the germline ends. The CDR3 length is 15 residues. The germline CDR1 and CDR2 sequences are ENHRY and SYGVKD. In this sample, this clonotype turned up many times. Its antigen is unidentified. This beta chain is a stray read from a library made for alpha chains; its abundance is not meaningful. General study findings and limits: Tumors with more nonsynonymous mutations had more expanded intratumoral alpha and beta TCRs.

The chain has TRBV10-3 and TRBJ2-5; a possible D gene is TRBD2 (5 bases). The source was lung tumor tissue, collected at surgery. This TCR came from a female donor with early-stage non-small cell lung cancer. The CDR3 DNA is TGTGCCATCAGTGGAGCCCGGGGTATACGGAAGACCCAGTACTTC. It yields the protein CAISGARGIRKTQYF.